This TCR beta chain was recovered during a study of blood T cell repertoires in COVID-19. Background on the study: COVID-19 samples from acute and convalescent phases originated in the United States, Italy and Spain.

The CDR3 length is 15 residues. CDR1 and CDR2 from the germline V gene are MNHEY and SVGAGI. Trimming pared 6 bases from V and 0 bases from J, leaving 14 bases between. In the original workflow: Using reference gene primer amplification, nucleated cell counts were estimated. Only in-frame clones appear in the TCRdb table, and some are missing; sequencing was by immunoSEQ multiplex PCR. Clonal size and the V and J genes are those of that table, whereas D and trimming came from the DNA. This table holds more than 95,000 clones, approximately 80% found once. Sequences were obtained from peripheral blood. This receptor was taken from a man aged 65 to 85 with acute or convalescent COVID-19. The V gene is TRBV6-5, the J gene TRBJ1-1; D is unclear. The CDR3 bases are TGTGCCAGCAGAGACGACTCTATAATGAACACTGAAGCTTTCTTT. Encoded protein: CASRDDSIMNTEAFF.